What follows describes a single T cell receptor (beta chain). Its antigen has not been determined. No qualities accompany the bases; no much larger clone lies one base away. This sample is drawn from a study of T-cell memory formation after mild COVID-19 (dated by TCRdb to the early 2020s). Looking at the study overall: Most TCR sequence clusters were specific to one of the two donors. Two young, previously healthy adult volunteers, one female and one male, were included in the cohort. In two donors, T-cell clones that expanded and contracted after mild COVID-19 were tracked by sequencing TCRalpha and TCRbeta repertoires over time.

Findings and caveats that apply to the study as a whole: Only a couple of mild cases were covered in the study, and larger cohorts including severe cases with pre-infection samples were considered necessary. SARS-CoV-2 specificity of the second-wave clones peaking on day 37 was not confirmed. Some responding clones were detected in pre-infection memory, which suggested that pre-existing cross-reactive memory T cells had joined the SARS-CoV-2 response. Balanced CD4/CD8 phenotypes were observed for clones contracting from day 15 to 85, whereas a bias towards CD4+ was observed for a second wave of clones expanding from day 15 to 37. Contracting CD4+ clones appeared mostly in the CM and EM memory subsets, whereas CD8+ clones were enriched in EMRA.

PBMCs were isolated by Ficoll-Paque density gradient centrifugation. Sequencing was performed on an Illumina NovaSeq 6000. cDNA libraries for TCRalpha and TCRbeta were prepared by 5'RACE using constant-segment primers, with sample barcodes and unique molecular identifiers added. Trizol reagent was used to extract RNA from every sample. Amplification of the libraries took two PCR steps, and the second step added a second sample barcode plus Illumina TruSeq adapters. Sequencing of libraries was performed on an Illumina NovaSeq with 2 x 150 bp paired-end reads. The authors' analysis ran thus. The reads were demultiplexed and collapsed into UMI-guided consensus sequences using migec v1.2.7. Using mixcr v2.1.11, UMI consensuses were aligned to TRA and TRB V and J templates and then assembled into clonotypes. Clonotypes were classified as expanded or contracted when called significant by both edgeR and NoisET, with noise models trained on biological replicates. edgeR calls used a false discovery rate-adjusted p below 0.01 and a log2 fold-change threshold of 1. As an exploratory analysis of dynamics, max-normalized trajectories of the 1000 most abundant clonotypes were examined with PCA combined with hierarchical clustering. The CD4 or CD8 phenotype of responding clones was assigned using the separately sequenced CD4+ and CD8+ repertoires. TCRdb ran its own pipeline on the public reads, namely fastp trimming at Q25 and MiXCR clone calling, and kept in-frame beta chains. One record per CDR3 amino acid sequence lists the most common genes and DNA. These V and J calls are TCRdb output, not the study's own analysis. This sample is represented by about 180,000 distinct CDR3 sequences; approximately 16% of them were singletons. The ten biggest clones cover around 2% of the sample.

Trimming costs V 2 bases and J 0 bases, and their ends lie 4 bases apart. For CDR1 and CDR2, the germline V gene (reference sequence) lists MNHNY and SVGAGI. The CDR3 goes from the cysteine to the phenylalanine over 13 residues. Left in the record is the CDR3 DNA by itself, 39 bases read in frame from the first base. The chain employs TRBV6-6 and TRBJ1-1, with no reliable assignment of the D segment. The sequence was collected from an adult woman who had mild COVID-19 (a few samples of this study predate the infection). The sample titles of this study are shuffled in the database, so cell type and time point are left out; the donor was told from shared clones. The source material was PBMCs or a T cell subset sorted from them (not recorded which). The DNA is as follows: TGTGCCAGCAGTTACCCTATGAACACTGAAGCTTTCTTT. It codes for CASSYPMNTEAFF.